The rows below give T cell receptor beta chains drawn from one sample of a study of T cell repertoires in cytomegalovirus infection. TCRdb processed the reads anew with MiXCR; each CDR3 protein has one entry. Of around 770,000 distinct CDR3 sequences listed, about 29% are singletons. No cognate antigen is known for these TCRs. Here the sequenced sample was cultured CD8+ T cells from PBMCs, taken from culture after CMV antigen stimulation. These receptors all stem from a human donor in good health (CMV status not recorded). Some clones in this sample may be carry-over from other donors' samples. Each CDR3 is given with its conserved first and last residue. D genes are given only for firm matches. The size of a clone is reported for some rows only, either as once, few or many, or as a class for expanded clones.

TRBV7-8,TRBJ2-1,NA,many,CASSLGGGDEQFF,TGTGCCAGCAGCTTAGGGGGTGGTGATGAGCAGTTCTTC
TRBV2,TRBJ2-5,TRBD1,NA,CASSGRDRVRETQYF,TGTGCCAGCAGTGGCCGGGACAGGGTACGAGAGACCCAGTACTTC
TRBV7-8,TRBJ2-7,NA,many,CASSPTRLSSYEQYF,TGTGCCAGCAGCCCTACTAGACTCAGCTCCTACGAGCAGTACTTC
TRBV25-1,TRBJ1-3,NA,NA,CASSHITGNTIYF,TGTGCCAGCAGCCACATCACTGGAAACACCATATATTTT
TRBV19,TRBJ2-7,NA,NA,CASSMTRAYRSYEQYF,TGTGCCAGTAGTATGACCAGGGCATACCGCTCCTACGAGCAGTACTTC
TRBV9,TRBJ2-1,NA,NA,CASSVAGASNEQFF,TGTGCCAGCAGCGTAGCGGGGGCTAGCAATGAGCAGTTCTTC
TRBV7-9,TRBJ1-1,TRBD1,NA,CASSLAGTGGWDPGDTEAFF,TGTGCCAGCAGCTTAGCCGGGACAGGGGGCTGGGACCCTGGGGACACTGAAGCTTTCTTT
TRBV7-2,TRBJ2-3,NA,many,CASSFSGGASHKAQYF,TGTGCCAGCAGCTTTAGTGGGGGCGCGAGTCATAAGGCGCAGTATTTT
TRBV4-3,TRBJ2-1,TRBD2,NA,CASSQDPGWSGGVWSYNEQFF,TGCGCCAGCAGCCAAGATCCCGGGTGGAGCGGGGGGGTATGGTCCTACAATGAGCAGTTCTTC
TRBV19,TRBJ1-4,NA,few,CASEDGPEKLFF,TGTGCCAGCGAGGACGGACCTGAAAAACTGTTTTTT
TRBV4-3,TRBJ1-5,NA,NA,CASSQDSDLNQPQHF,TGCGCCAGCAGCCAAGATTCGGATCTCAATCAGCCCCAGCATTTT
TRBV9,TRBJ1-1,NA,NA,CASSVAGRDNTEAFF,TGTGCCAGCAGCGTAGCGGGAAGGGACAACACTGAAGCTTTCTTT
TRBV27,TRBJ1-1,NA,NA,CASKSLGQGFEAFF,TGTGCCAGCAAGAGCCTCGGGCAGGGGTTTGAAGCTTTCTTT
TRBV19,TRBJ2-1,NA,few,CASSISAISNPVNEQFF,TGTGCCAGTAGTATTTCGGCGATATCAAACCCCGTTAATGAGCAGTTCTTC
TRBV5-1,TRBJ2-3,TRBD1,once,CASSLGQGVLSTDTQYF,TGCGCCAGCAGCTTGGGACAGGGAGTTCTAAGCACAGATACGCAGTATTTT
TRBV5-5,TRBJ1-1,NA,NA,CASSLSEFTEAFF,TGCGCCAGCAGCTTGTCTGAGTTCACTGAAGCTTTCTTT
TRBV19,TRBJ1-1,TRBD1,NA,CASSIDQTGQTEAFF,TGTGCCAGTAGTATAGATCAGACAGGGCAGACTGAAGCTTTCTTT
TRBV27,TRBJ2-7,NA,few,CASGLTRVQQYF,TGTGCCAGCGGGCTGACCCGTGTACAGCAGTACTTC
TRBV12-3/TRBV12-4,TRBJ1-4,NA,NA,CASSFVIGGANEKLFF,TGTGCCAGCAGTTTTGTAATTGGAGGAGCTAATGAAAAACTGTTTTTT
TRBV7-2,TRBJ1-2,NA,NA,CASSLAGHPLETDTYGYTF,TGTGCCAGCAGCTTAGCGGGCCACCCCTTGGAGACAGATACTTATGGCTACACCTTC
TRBV7-8,TRBJ2-3,NA,NA,CASSLEEGLATDTQYF,TGTGCCAGCAGCTTAGAAGAAGGTCTAGCCACAGATACGCAGTATTTT
TRBV19,TRBJ2-6,NA,once,CASSIGRERDLVSGANVLTF,TGTGCCAGTAGTATAGGCCGAGAAAGGGATCTTGTTTCTGGGGCCAACGTCCTGACTTTC
TRBV28,TRBJ1-4,NA,NA,CASTQGAGFEKLFF,TGTGCCAGCACTCAGGGAGCAGGATTCGAAAAACTGTTTTTT
TRBV7-9,TRBJ1-4,NA,NA,CASSAPWTNEKLFF,TGTGCCAGCAGCGCTCCCTGGACTAATGAAAAACTGTTTTTT
TRBV2,TRBJ1-1,NA,few,CASSGRGEDTEAFF,TGTGCCAGCAGCGGCAGAGGGGAAGACACTGAAGCTTTCTTT